This is a list of T cell receptor beta chains from one sample in a study of T cells in Graves' hyperthyroidism and ophthalmopathy. TCRdb analysed the multiplex PCR reads with MiXCR anew, one entry per CDR3 protein. The table includes about 560,000 distinct CDR3 sequences, more than 45% detected once. The sample was peripheral blood or thyroid tissue (not recorded which). These receptors all stem from a woman younger than 30 with Graves' hyperthyroidism. Both conserved end residues are part of each CDR3. A D gene is named only where the DNA matches it firmly. Clone size is shown for a subset of rows, as once, few, many or a class of expanded clone.

cdr3_aa	cdr3_nt	j_call	v_call	clone_size	d_call
CATSDFGTAIHEQYF	TGTGCCACCAGTGATTTCGGGACAGCGATCCACGAGCAGTACTTC	TRBJ2-7	TRBV24-1	many	TRBD1
CASSRGLGGYTF	TGCGCCAGCAGCCGGGGTCTGGGTGGCTACACCTTC	TRBJ1-2	TRBV4-1	many	NA
CASSPGTGGWEAQYF	TGCGCCAGCAGCCCCGGGACAGGGGGTTGGGAGGCCCAGTACTTC	TRBJ2-5	TRBV5-1	NA	TRBD1
CSVEWTGSGNTIYF	TGCAGCGTTGAGTGGACAGGCTCTGGAAACACCATATATTTT	TRBJ1-3	TRBV29-1	few	TRBD1
CSVALDIYSYEQYF	TGCAGCGTTGCCCTGGACATATACTCCTACGAGCAGTACTTC	TRBJ2-7	TRBV29-1	many	NA
CASSLWESQPQHF	TGTGCCAGCAGCTTGTGGGAAAGCCAGCCCCAGCATTTT	TRBJ1-5	TRBV7-9	many	NA
CSVVQNYGYTF	TGCAGCGTTGTTCAGAACTATGGCTACACCTTC	TRBJ1-2	TRBV29-1	many	NA
CATSDAPSGGVTGELYF	TGTGCCACCAGTGATGCGCCTAGCGGGGGGGTCACCGGGGAGCTGTACTTC	TRBJ2-7	TRBV24-1	NA	TRBD2
CASSLRGGQSPLHF	TGTGCCAGCAGCTTGCGCGGTGGACAATCACCCCTCCACTTT	TRBJ1-6	TRBV7-9	many	NA
CATSRGGFYEQYF	TGTGCCACCAGCAGAGGGGGGTTCTACGAGCAGTACTTC	TRBJ2-7	TRBV15	many	NA
CSVVTNYGYTF	TGCAGCGTTGTAACTAACTATGGCTACACCTTC	TRBJ1-2	TRBV29-1	NA	NA
CANTRGPATYEQYF	TGTGCCAACACACGGGGGCCTGCGACCTACGAGCAGTACTTC	TRBJ2-7	TRBV10-2	NA	NA
CASKMIAGESASYEQYF	TGTGCCAGCAAGATGATAGCGGGAGAATCGGCTTCCTACGAGCAGTACTTC	TRBJ2-7	TRBV10-1	NA	TRBD2
CASSADLSQPQHF	TGCGCCAGCAGTGCGGATCTCAGTCAGCCCCAGCATTTT	TRBJ1-5	TRBV10-1	few	NA
CASSPRSSSYEQYF	TGTGCCAGCAGCCCACGGTCGAGCTCCTACGAGCAGTACTTC	TRBJ2-7	TRBV7-9	NA	NA
CASSGPQGAGEKLFF	TGTGCCAGCAGTGGACCCCAGGGGGCAGGAGAAAAACTGTTTTTT	TRBJ1-4	TRBV25-1	NA	TRBD1
CASSLRDRGIEQYF	TGTGCCAGCAGCTTAAGGGACAGGGGGATCGAGCAGTACTTC	TRBJ2-7	TRBV7-8	NA	TRBD1
CASTRSNTEAFF	TGTGCCAGTACGAGATCGAACACTGAAGCTTTCTTT	TRBJ1-1	TRBV19	NA	NA
CASSAGTVNGYTF	TGTGCCAGCAGCGCCGGGACAGTTAACGGCTACACCTTC	TRBJ1-2	TRBV5-4	NA	TRBD1
CSVEWGRGTEAFF	TGCAGCGTTGAATGGGGTAGGGGGACTGAAGCTTTCTTT	TRBJ1-1	TRBV29-1	NA	NA
CAAKGTGNYGYTF	TGTGCCGCAAAAGGGACAGGAAACTATGGCTACACCTTC	TRBJ1-2	TRBV12-3/TRBV12-4	NA	TRBD1
CASGQTGVNTEAFF	TGTGCTAGTGGTCAGACGGGAGTGAACACTGAAGCTTTCTTT	TRBJ1-1	TRBV12-5	NA	NA
CASSAGGPQETQYF	TGTGCCAGCAGTGCAGGGGGCCCCCAAGAGACCCAGTACTTC	TRBJ2-5	TRBV9	NA	TRBD1
CASSQDPRRQETQYF	TGCGCCAGCAGCCAAGATCCCCGCAGGCAAGAGACCCAGTACTTC	TRBJ2-5	TRBV4-1	NA	NA
CASSIERVASEQYF	TGTGCCAGCAGCATCGAGCGGGTTGCAAGTGAGCAGTACTTC	TRBJ2-7	TRBV7-9	NA	NA
CASSLPRGPSSYEQYF	TGTGCCAGCAGCTTACCGAGAGGGCCTAGCTCCTACGAGCAGTACTTC	TRBJ2-7	TRBV10-3	NA	NA
CASSYHRGTSNSPLHF	TGTGCCAGCAGCTACCACAGGGGGACGAGTAATTCACCCCTCCACTTT	TRBJ1-6	TRBV7-8	once	TRBD1
CASSQVQGSAGELFF	TGTGCCAGCAGCCAAGTACAGGGGTCCGCCGGGGAGCTGTTTTTT	TRBJ2-2	TRBV7-2	NA	TRBD1
CASSLYTRSYESNQPQHF	TGTGCCAGCAGCTTGTATACCAGGAGTTATGAGAGCAATCAGCCCCAGCATTTT	TRBJ1-5	TRBV7-8	few	NA